This is a list of T cell receptor beta chains from one sample in a study of technical replicates of blood from a handful of donors. Here immunoSEQ multiplex PCR was the method, and the copy in TCRdb shows in-frame clones only, minus some. Of 70,000 to 95,000 clones listed, approximately 94% are singletons. Sequenced: T cells isolated from PBMCs. Every receptor here comes from a human donor in good health. Both conserved end residues are part of each CDR3. The size entry is marked missing in some rows and otherwise reads once, few, many or a size class.

.	TRBV11-2	TRBJ2-5	CASSLETKYQETQYF
.	TRBV9	TRBJ1-1	CASSAGTGGTEAFF
.	TRBV27	TRBJ1-1	CASSLTSTAGTEAFF
.	TRBV12-5	TRBJ2-3	CASVLVDTQYF
.	TRBV9	TRBJ1-3	CASSDQMQLSGNTIYF
.	TRBV6-5	TRBJ1-3	CATTLDIAGNTIYF
.	TRBV4-1	TRBJ1-3	CASSLSNSHGNTIYF
.	TRBV14	TRBJ2-7	CASSQAGGPYEQYF
.	TRBV2	TRBJ2-6	CASSPDIAGANVLTF
.	TRBV9	TRBJ2-5	CASSVAGHQETQYF
few	TRBV27	TRBJ2-7	CASRPRGSSQTYEQYF
once	TRBV28	TRBJ1-1	CASSLYLMGRGANTEAFF
.	TRBV9	TRBJ2-7	CASSEAGTGGFEQYF
.	TRBV19	TRBJ1-5	CASSTYNQPQHF
.	TRBV15	TRBJ1-5	CATSTRQGVGNQPQHF
.	TRBV4-1	TRBJ2-1	CASSQGLAGNNEQFF